A selection of T cell receptor beta chains follows, all from one sample in a study of blood T cell repertoires in COVID-19. Clones were read by immunoSEQ multiplex PCR, and TCRdb kept only the in-frame ones, dropping some. The sample has over 85,000 clones; roughly 92% are singletons. Sequencing was carried out using peripheral blood. Every receptor here comes from a woman between 45 and 65 years old with COVID-19, enrolled during active disease. CDR3s include the opening cysteine and the closing phenylalanine or tryptophan. The order of the fields is clone size, V gene, J gene, D gene, CDR3 DNA, CDR3 protein. The D gene is left open where the match is weak. The size of a clone is reported for some rows only, either as once, few or many, or as a class for expanded clones.

clone_size: few
v_call: TRBV12-3/TRBV12-4
j_call: TRBJ1-3
d_call: .
cdr3_nt: TGTGCCAGCAACTCCCGGGATGGAAACACCATATATTTT
cdr3_aa: CASNSRDGNTIYF

clone_size: once
v_call: TRBV7-8
j_call: TRBJ2-2
d_call: .
cdr3_nt: TGTGCCAGCCAGGACACCGGGGAGCTGTTTTTT
cdr3_aa: CASQDTGELFF

clone_size: .
v_call: TRBV10-3
j_call: TRBJ2-1
d_call: TRBD1
cdr3_nt: TGTGCCATCAGTCGCTCGGGACAGGGGGTGGGAGAGCAGTTCTTC
cdr3_aa: CAISRSGQGVGEQFF

clone_size: .
v_call: TRBV18
j_call: TRBJ1-1
d_call: TRBD1
cdr3_nt: TGTGCCAGCTCACCCGGACAGGGAGGCACTGAAGCTTTCTTT
cdr3_aa: CASSPGQGGTEAFF

clone_size: .
v_call: TRBV6-1
j_call: TRBJ1-2
d_call: .
cdr3_nt: TGTGCCAGCAGTGAAAGTAGGGGACTTCTATTTTATGGCTACACCTTC
cdr3_aa: CASSESRGLLFYGYTF

clone_size: .
v_call: TRBV24-1
j_call: TRBJ1-2
d_call: TRBD1
cdr3_nt: TGTGCCACCAGTGACCCGGGGCAGGGGGAAAGGGGCTACACCTTC
cdr3_aa: CATSDPGQGERGYTF

clone_size: .
v_call: TRBV30
j_call: TRBJ2-2
d_call: TRBD1
cdr3_nt: TGTGCCTTTTCCCGGGACAGGGTTTCGAACACCGGGGAGCTGTTTTTT
cdr3_aa: CAFSRDRVSNTGELFF

clone_size: .
v_call: TRBV7-2
j_call: TRBJ1-4
d_call: .
cdr3_nt: TGTGCCAGCAGCTCGATGGCAGGGAACAGTGAAAAACTGTTTTTT
cdr3_aa: CASSSMAGNSEKLFF

clone_size: .
v_call: TRBV5-6
j_call: TRBJ1-2
d_call: .
cdr3_nt: TGTGCCAGCAGCTTGGGAGGCGCGGGTGGCTACACCTTC
cdr3_aa: CASSLGGAGGYTF

clone_size: once
v_call: TRBV19
j_call: TRBJ1-1
d_call: .
cdr3_nt: TGTGCCAGTACCTACCGGGGCGGGGTCACTGAAGCTTTCTTT
cdr3_aa: CASTYRGGVTEAFF

clone_size: .
v_call: TRBV27
j_call: TRBJ2-2
d_call: TRBD1
cdr3_nt: TGTGCCAGCAGTTTTGGGACAGGGGGAACCGGGGAGCTGTTTTTT
cdr3_aa: CASSFGTGGTGELFF

clone_size: .
v_call: TRBV27
j_call: TRBJ1-1
d_call: .
cdr3_nt: TGTGCCAGCAGTTTAAATGCGGGACTAGGGAACACTGAAGCTTTCTTT
cdr3_aa: CASSLNAGLGNTEAFF

clone_size: .
v_call: TRBV19
j_call: TRBJ1-2
d_call: TRBD1
cdr3_nt: TGTGCCAGTAGTAGACAGGGCTATGGCTACACCTTC
cdr3_aa: CASSRQGYGYTF

clone_size: .
v_call: TRBV5-6
j_call: TRBJ1-3
d_call: .
cdr3_nt: TGTGCCAGCAGCCCGATGTTGACAGGATTCACCTCTGGAAACACCATATATTTT
cdr3_aa: CASSPMLTGFTSGNTIYF

clone_size: .
v_call: TRBV9
j_call: TRBJ2-5
d_call: .
cdr3_nt: TGTGCCAGCAGCGCGAGGGGGAGACAAGAGACCCAGTACTTC
cdr3_aa: CASSARGRQETQYF

clone_size: .
v_call: TRBV5-8
j_call: TRBJ2-3
d_call: TRBD2
cdr3_nt: TGTGCCAGCAGCGTTTTGGGGGGACTACCTAACACAGATACGCAGTATTTT
cdr3_aa: CASSVLGGLPNTDTQYF

clone_size: .
v_call: TRBV2
j_call: TRBJ2-2
d_call: TRBD1
cdr3_nt: TGTGCCAGCAACGGACAGGGAGGCACCGGGGAGCTGTTTTTT
cdr3_aa: CASNGQGGTGELFF

clone_size: .
v_call: TRBV28
j_call: TRBJ2-1
d_call: TRBD1
cdr3_nt: TGTGCCAGCAATCGGGACAGGGGTGTGCCCTACAATGAGCAGTTCTTC
cdr3_aa: CASNRDRGVPYNEQFF

clone_size: .
v_call: TRBV4-1
j_call: TRBJ1-1
d_call: TRBD1
cdr3_nt: TGCGCCAGCAGCCACGGAGACGGGACAGACTTTTCTAATAGGAACACTGAAGCTTTCTTT
cdr3_aa: CASSHGDGTDFSNRNTEAFF

clone_size: .
v_call: TRBV6-5
j_call: TRBJ1-1
d_call: .
cdr3_nt: TGTGCCAGCAGTCCCTCCGGCGGGGGCACTGAAGCTTTCTTT
cdr3_aa: CASSPSGGGTEAFF

clone_size: .
v_call: TRBV12-5
j_call: TRBJ2-3
d_call: TRBD2
cdr3_nt: TGTGCTAGTGGCTGGACTAGCGGGGGGAGCACAGATACGCAGTATTTT
cdr3_aa: CASGWTSGGSTDTQYF

clone_size: .
v_call: TRBV11-2
j_call: TRBJ2-1
d_call: .
cdr3_nt: TGTGCCAGCAGCTTAGATCCCCGTCTTTTCGGGGTCGCGCAGTTCTTC
cdr3_aa: CASSLDPRLFGVAQFF

clone_size: once
v_call: TRBV10-1
j_call: TRBJ2-2
d_call: .
cdr3_nt: TGCGCCAGCAGTGAGCAATACACCGGGGAGCTGTTTTTT
cdr3_aa: CASSEQYTGELFF

clone_size: .
v_call: TRBV27
j_call: TRBJ2-3
d_call: TRBD2
cdr3_nt: TGTGCCAGCAGTTTCGGGGGGAAGGGAGATACGCAGTATTTT
cdr3_aa: CASSFGGKGDTQYF

clone_size: once
v_call: TRBV19
j_call: TRBJ1-3
d_call: .
cdr3_nt: TGTGCCAGTAGTAGCTCGACAGCCTCTGGAAACACCATATATTTT
cdr3_aa: CASSSSTASGNTIYF

clone_size: .
v_call: TRBV7-9
j_call: TRBJ1-1
d_call: TRBD1
cdr3_nt: TGTGCCAGCAGCTGGACAGGGGCGACCACTGAAGCTTTCTTT
cdr3_aa: CASSWTGATTEAFF

clone_size: .
v_call: TRBV7-9
j_call: TRBJ2-7
d_call: TRBD1
cdr3_nt: TGTGCCAGCAGCTTATCCGGGGACAGGGCCAACGAGCAGTACTTC
cdr3_aa: CASSLSGDRANEQYF

clone_size: .
v_call: TRBV5-1
j_call: TRBJ1-3
d_call: .
cdr3_nt: TGCGCCAGCAGCCCGGTGGGGGGGTACTCTGGAAACACCATATATTTT
cdr3_aa: CASSPVGGYSGNTIYF

clone_size: .
v_call: TRBV7-2
j_call: TRBJ1-2
d_call: .
cdr3_nt: TGTGCCAGCAGCTTAGACCCGCCCGAGACAAGGCATGGCTACACCTTC
cdr3_aa: CASSLDPPETRHGYTF

clone_size: .
v_call: TRBV5-1
j_call: TRBJ1-2
d_call: .
cdr3_nt: TGCGCCAGCAGCTTGGGGCATGGCTACACCTTC
cdr3_aa: CASSLGHGYTF

clone_size: .
v_call: TRBV30
j_call: TRBJ1-3
d_call: .
cdr3_nt: TGTGCCTGGAGTATCCAGCGCCCTGGAAACACCATATATTTT
cdr3_aa: CAWSIQRPGNTIYF

clone_size: .
v_call: TRBV24-1
j_call: TRBJ2-3
d_call: .
cdr3_nt: TGTGCCACCAGTGCTGGAGGGCCCAGCGATACGCAGTATTTT
cdr3_aa: CATSAGGPSDTQYF

clone_size: once
v_call: TRBV4-3
j_call: TRBJ2-7
d_call: .
cdr3_nt: TGCGCCAGCAGCCAGGAACCAGGGAAGAGGAGCTACGAGCAGTACTTC
cdr3_aa: CASSQEPGKRSYEQYF

clone_size: .
v_call: TRBV14
j_call: TRBJ2-3
d_call: .
cdr3_nt: TGTGCCAGCAGCCAAGTCCGATTTACCCAGAGGGCAGATACGCAGTATTTT
cdr3_aa: CASSQVRFTQRADTQYF

clone_size: .
v_call: TRBV18
j_call: TRBJ1-2
d_call: TRBD1
cdr3_nt: TGTGCCAGCTCACCGCAAACCGGACAGGGTGTGAACTATGGCTACACCTTC
cdr3_aa: CASSPQTGQGVNYGYTF

clone_size: .
v_call: TRBV28
j_call: TRBJ2-3
d_call: .
cdr3_nt: TGTGCCAGCAGTTTAGGGGGGGCGGGCGCAGATACGCAGTATTTT
cdr3_aa: CASSLGGAGADTQYF

clone_size: once
v_call: TRBV5-5
j_call: TRBJ1-4
d_call: TRBD1
cdr3_nt: TGTGCCAGCAGCCCCGGGACAGCCGAAGGTGGGAAACTGTTTTTT
cdr3_aa: CASSPGTAEGGKLFF

clone_size: .
v_call: TRBV12-5
j_call: TRBJ1-6
d_call: TRBD1
cdr3_nt: TGTGCTAGTGGTTCCCAGGGGGCATATTCACCCCTCCACTTT
cdr3_aa: CASGSQGAYSPLHF

clone_size: .
v_call: TRBV6-5
j_call: TRBJ1-1
d_call: .
cdr3_nt: TGTGCCAGCAGCCTAGGGGTGAACACTGAAGCTTTCTTT
cdr3_aa: CASSLGVNTEAFF

clone_size: .
v_call: TRBV28
j_call: TRBJ2-4
d_call: TRBD2
cdr3_nt: TGTGCCACCAGGAGCGGGGGGTCGGACATTCAGTACTTC
cdr3_aa: CATRSGGSDIQYF

clone_size: .
v_call: TRBV5-1
j_call: TRBJ1-2
d_call: .
cdr3_nt: TGCGCCAGCAGCCCCAACCCGGGGACTAACTATGGCTACACCTTC
cdr3_aa: CASSPNPGTNYGYTF

clone_size: .
v_call: TRBV29-1
j_call: TRBJ1-4
d_call: .
cdr3_nt: TGCAGCGCCGCCACTGGTTCCCGGGCCGGAGGCGAAAAACTGTTTTTT
cdr3_aa: CSAATGSRAGGEKLFF

clone_size: .
v_call: TRBV7-8
j_call: TRBJ1-6
d_call: TRBD1
cdr3_nt: TGTGCCAGCAGCGCGGGACAGGGGAATTCACCCCTCCACTTT
cdr3_aa: CASSAGQGNSPLHF

clone_size: .
v_call: TRBV4-3
j_call: TRBJ1-4
d_call: TRBD1
cdr3_nt: TGCGCCAGCAGCCAGAAGGGGGACAGCTTGATCAAAAAACTGTTTTTT
cdr3_aa: CASSQKGDSLIKKLFF

clone_size: .
v_call: TRBV6-5
j_call: TRBJ1-3
d_call: TRBD1
cdr3_nt: TGTGCCAGCGGCTTGACAGGGGACGGAAACACCATATATTTT
cdr3_aa: CASGLTGDGNTIYF

clone_size: .
v_call: TRBV19
j_call: TRBJ2-4
d_call: .
cdr3_nt: TGTGCCACCTCTCCGGACTTTGGAAACATTCAGTACTTC
cdr3_aa: CATSPDFGNIQYF

clone_size: .
v_call: TRBV6-5
j_call: TRBJ1-1
d_call: TRBD1
cdr3_nt: TGTGCCAGCAGTTCTCCGGGACAGGGCTCAGTGTACGCTTTCTTT
cdr3_aa: CASSSPGQGSVYAFF

clone_size: .
v_call: TRBV11-3
j_call: TRBJ2-1
d_call: .
cdr3_nt: TGTGCCAGCAGCTTAGGCGGATCCAATGAGCAGTTCTTC
cdr3_aa: CASSLGGSNEQFF

clone_size: .
v_call: TRBV30
j_call: TRBJ2-7
d_call: TRBD1
cdr3_nt: TGTGCCTGCCGCCCGGGACAGGGGGTCTACGAGCAGTACTTC
cdr3_aa: CACRPGQGVYEQYF

clone_size: .
v_call: TRBV6-1
j_call: TRBJ1-6
d_call: .
cdr3_nt: TGTGCCAGCAGTGAAGTGGGCGGGGCCTATAATTCACCCCTCCACTTT
cdr3_aa: CASSEVGGAYNSPLHF

clone_size: .
v_call: TRBV28
j_call: TRBJ1-5
d_call: .
cdr3_nt: TGTGCCAGCAGTTGGGTGGACAGTCCTACCGGGCCCCAGCATTTT
cdr3_aa: CASSWVDSPTGPQHF

clone_size: .
v_call: TRBV19
j_call: TRBJ2-1
d_call: TRBD1
cdr3_nt: TGTGCCAGTGGGGACAGCTCCTACAATGAGCAGTTCTTC
cdr3_aa: CASGDSSYNEQFF

clone_size: once
v_call: TRBV18
j_call: TRBJ1-1
d_call: .
cdr3_nt: TGTGCCAGCTCACCATACAGGGAAAATGAAGCTTTCTTT
cdr3_aa: CASSPYRENEAFF

clone_size: once
v_call: TRBV6-5
j_call: TRBJ2-3
d_call: .
cdr3_nt: TGTGCCAGCAGTCTTGGGACTAGCACAGATACGCAGTATTTT
cdr3_aa: CASSLGTSTDTQYF

clone_size: .
v_call: TRBV5-1
j_call: TRBJ1-3
d_call: .
cdr3_nt: TGCGCCAGCAGGCCGGGAGTCTCTGGAAACACCATATATTTT
cdr3_aa: CASRPGVSGNTIYF

clone_size: once
v_call: TRBV28
j_call: TRBJ2-7
d_call: .
cdr3_nt: TGTGCCAGCAGTCCCACCGGGAGTGGGTTGGAGCAGTACTTC
cdr3_aa: CASSPTGSGLEQYF

clone_size: .
v_call: TRBV29-1
j_call: TRBJ1-1
d_call: .
cdr3_nt: TGCAGCGTTGTATTGTCTGAAGCTTTCTTT
cdr3_aa: CSVVLSEAFF